The rows below give T cell receptor beta chains drawn from one sample of a study of blood T cell repertoires in COVID-19. Libraries were prepared by immunoSEQ multiplex PCR; TCRdb keeps only in-frame clonotypes and omits some of them. The repertoire holds around 38,000 clones, 70% to 90% seen once, with around 5.1% in the top ten. The sequenced material came from peripheral blood. The receptors come from a man aged 55-75 years with COVID-19, enrolled during active disease. Both conserved end residues are trimmed from each CDR3. Some rows have no size entry. The others give once, few or many, or a class for an expanded clone.

j_gene	abundance	v_gene	CDR3aa
TRBJ1-6	NA	TRBV10-3	AIADEANSPLH
TRBJ2-2	NA	TRBV4-2	ASSQDRQDGELF
TRBJ1-1	NA	TRBV7-9	ASSPGQGLAF
TRBJ2-3	NA	TRBV4-1	ASSQSLADRGDTQY
TRBJ1-3	NA	TRBV28	ASSPTGVGNTIY
TRBJ2-4	NA	TRBV28	ASSDTPTLIQY
TRBJ2-2	NA	TRBV5-1	ASSQGGTGATLF
TRBJ1-4	NA	TRBV27	ASSLVRGVGNEKLF
TRBJ2-1	NA	TRBV7-2	ASSPDRGNEQF
TRBJ1-2	NA	TRBV19	ASSTRYGGYGYT
TRBJ1-2	few	TRBV6-6	ASKSGNYGYT
TRBJ2-4	NA	TRBV7-9	ASSSQGDIQY
TRBJ1-2	once	TRBV13	ASRTRGGSYGYT
TRBJ1-3	once	TRBV10-3	AISETGTGKLGNTIY
TRBJ2-1	NA	TRBV2	ASSEEAGVYNEQF
TRBJ2-5	NA	TRBV30	AWSPRGGRETQY
TRBJ2-3	NA	TRBV24-1	ATSDSSGVGADTQY
TRBJ2-7	NA	TRBV2	ASGGRGQGALYEQY
TRBJ2-3	NA	TRBV25-1	ASKPPGTDTQY
TRBJ1-2	NA	TRBV19	ASSKATRNYGYT
TRBJ1-5	NA	TRBV7-2	ASSSDPGQGARSNQPQH
TRBJ2-5	once	TRBV18	ASSPDSRVETQY
TRBJ1-2	few	TRBV20-1	SARDMGYT
TRBJ2-7	NA	TRBV28	ASVLAGGSVYEQY
TRBJ2-7	NA	TRBV7-8	ASRLSGSTLFLEPERY
TRBJ1-4	NA	TRBV4-1	ASSIRQGAWEKLF
TRBJ2-5	NA	TRBV30	ASSGLAEEETQY
TRBJ1-5	once	TRBV7-2	ASSLLSGRYSNQPQH
TRBJ1-6	NA	TRBV13	ASSDGTDNSPLH
TRBJ2-1	NA	TRBV30	AWTSGYNEQF
TRBJ1-3	NA	TRBV19	ASLGLGQGEKAGNTIY
TRBJ2-7	NA	TRBV12-3/TRBV12-4	ASSPTGGGEQY
TRBJ2-7	NA	TRBV4-3	VSSQDRLVYEQY
TRBJ1-2	NA	TRBV6-5	ASSYAGLQGGYT
TRBJ1-4	NA	TRBV5-1	ASSLGVQDPTNEKLF
TRBJ1-4	NA	TRBV5-1	ASSSTGLQLF
TRBJ1-1	NA	TRBV27	ASSAQGAHTEAF
TRBJ2-1	NA	TRBV14	ASSQGWGNTGGDEQF
TRBJ1-6	NA	TRBV2	ASSAGTGNSPLH
TRBJ2-2	NA	TRBV14	ASSPPRSLNTGELF
TRBJ2-1	NA	TRBV24-1	ATSDSRDRVYEQF
TRBJ1-5	NA	TRBV12-3/TRBV12-4	ASTRPGQPQH